Listed below are T cell receptor beta chains from one sample, sequenced in a study of response to subunit inactivated influenza vaccine. Each CDR3 protein is one row after TCRdb ran MiXCR on the RT-PCR reads. This sample carries roughly 650,000 distinct CDR3 sequences, around 13% of them seen once, and the ten largest clones take 7.6%. The sequences come from PBMCs from blood, collected approximately 15 days before vaccination. The receptors stem from a man aged 50 to 60 who received an inactivated influenza vaccine. Both conserved end residues are part of each CDR3. The size field is filled for only some rows; it gives once, few, many or a size class.

TRBJ1-6 | TRBV12-3/TRBV12-4 | NA | CASKQGSNSPLHF
TRBJ1-1 | TRBV19 | NA | CASSPRQGALTEAFF
TRBJ2-1 | TRBV29-1 | NA | CSVEPGKYNEQFF
TRBJ1-2 | TRBV20-1 | NA | CSASHGYTF
TRBJ1-2 | TRBV27 | few | CASSLSWGGDGYTF
TRBJ2-7 | TRBV5-6 | few | CASSRGDRSYEQYF
TRBJ2-3 | TRBV6-5 | few | CASSYGSGRSDTQYF
TRBJ2-2 | TRBV11-2 | NA | CASSPLPSNTGELFF
TRBJ2-1 | TRBV20-1 | NA | CSARTVSEQFF
TRBJ2-1 | TRBV6-5 | many | CASSYEVSTYNEQFF
TRBJ2-7 | TRBV5-1 | few | CASSTRGQGEQYF
TRBJ2-3 | TRBV25-1 | NA | CASSEWKSDTQYF
TRBJ1-5 | TRBV5-5 | NA | CASSWNVGLHNQPQHF
TRBJ1-4 | TRBV11-2 | NA | CASSLEAGSATNEKLFF
TRBJ2-6 | TRBV28 | NA | CASRSLDRAGANVLTF
TRBJ1-2 | TRBV20-1 | NA | CSARGQGIPYGYTF
TRBJ2-1 | TRBV5-1 | NA | CASSLAPADYNEQFF
TRBJ2-5 | TRBV5-1 | few | CASSSGDSVLETQYF
TRBJ2-2 | TRBV6-1 | many | CASTRRTANTGELFF
TRBJ2-3 | TRBV5-1 | NA | CASSSASGSVSDTQYF
TRBJ2-1 | TRBV9 | few | CASSVGGGASNEQFF
TRBJ2-5 | TRBV3-1 | NA | CASSHSGKETQYF
TRBJ2-3 | TRBV12-3/TRBV12-4 | NA | CASSRLGRTDTQYF